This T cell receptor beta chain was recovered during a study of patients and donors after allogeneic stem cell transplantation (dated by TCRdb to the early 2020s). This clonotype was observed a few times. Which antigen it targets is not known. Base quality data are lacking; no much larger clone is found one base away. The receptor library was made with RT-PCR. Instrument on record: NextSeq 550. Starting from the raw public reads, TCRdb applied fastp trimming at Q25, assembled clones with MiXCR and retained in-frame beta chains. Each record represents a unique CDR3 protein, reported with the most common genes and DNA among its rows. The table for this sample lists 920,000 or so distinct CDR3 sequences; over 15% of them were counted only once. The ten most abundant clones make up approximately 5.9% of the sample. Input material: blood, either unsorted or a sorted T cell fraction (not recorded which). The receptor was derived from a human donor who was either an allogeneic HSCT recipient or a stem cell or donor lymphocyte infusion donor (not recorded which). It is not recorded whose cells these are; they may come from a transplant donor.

The DNA sequence follows: TGTGCCAGCAGTCCCCGCGTTCTCGGGAGCACTGAAGCTTTCTTT. Translated, it gives CASSPRVLGSTEAFF. Recombination joined TRBV12-3 or TRBV12-4 with TRBJ1-1; no D gene is confidently identified. The V and J ends are trimmed by 5 bases and 4 bases, leaving 17 bases between them. From cysteine to phenylalanine, the CDR3 is 15 amino acids long. Here the CDR3 DNA is all that survives: 45 bases in frame from base 1.